Each of the 27 T cell receptor beta chains below was sequenced from the same sample in a study of T cells in Graves' hyperthyroidism and ophthalmopathy. TCR beta CDR3 region amplification was performed from RNA transcripts. TCR CDR3 underwent first-round RT-PCR with the HTBI primer set. TCRdb reanalysed the multiplex PCR reads using MiXCR and keeps one entry per CDR3 protein. The table has roughly 500,000 distinct CDR3 sequences, 40% to 50% seen once. Sequencing was carried out using peripheral blood or thyroid tissue (not recorded which). These receptors all stem from an adult woman with Graves' disease, either hyperthyroidism or ophthalmopathy (not recorded which).

This clonotype showed up just a few times. V is TRBV11-2 and J is TRBJ1-4; 7 bases fit TRBD1. Germline-derived CDR1 and CDR2 are SGHAT and FQNNGV. J was trimmed by 8 bases and V by 5 bases; bases with no gene match: 8. The CDR3 has 14 amino acids. The CDR3, as DNA: TGTGCCAGCAGCCCTGACAGGGAGGGGGAAAAACTGTTTTTT. It translates to CASSPDREGEKLFF.

This clonotype was seen a few times. The chain links TRBV7-9 to TRBJ1-3, with a weak D call TRBD1 (5 bases). The germline V gene has CDR1 SEHNR and CDR2 FQNEAQ (reference sequence). There are 17 residues in the CDR3. The V and J ends lost 0 bases and 0 bases respectively, with 12 bases between them. DNA for the CDR3: TGTGCCAGCAGCTTAGCGGTGACAGTCAGCTCTGGAAACACCATATATTTT. It encodes CASSLAVTVSSGNTIYF.

This clonotype was observed many times. J is TRBJ1-2 and V is TRBV19; D is possibly TRBD1 (6 bases). Germline-derived CDR1 and CDR2 are LNHDA and SQIVND (reference sequence). The CDR3 loop spans 14 amino acids. The V end was cut by 6 bases, the J end by 5 bases, with 16 bases between. The CDR3 here is CASSSRDKEYGYTF. The CDR3 DNA reads TGTGCCAGTAGCAGCCGGGACAAAGAGTATGGCTACACCTTC.

The chain recombines TRBV13 with TRBJ2-7; TRBD2 aligns across 13 bases. Trimming removed 5 bases from V and 9 bases from J; junction bases left unmatched: 4. The CDR3 is 13 residues long. Germline V gene lookup returns CDR1 PRHDT and CDR2 FYEKMQ (reference sequence). The CDR3 loop is CASSPRLAGGQYF. The DNA for the CDR3 is TGTGCCAGCAGCCCTAGACTAGCGGGAGGGCAGTACTTC.

The chain carries TRBV7-2 and TRBJ2-5, with 10 nucleotides matching TRBD1. The trim removed 5 bases at V and 9 bases at J, leaving 9 bases unmatched. This CDR3 is 14 amino acids long. CDR1 and CDR2 from the germline V gene are SGHTA and FQGNSA. CDR3 region: CASSAGTGVTPQYF. The CDR3 DNA reads as TGTGCCAGCAGCGCCGGGACAGGGGTTACGCCCCAGTACTTC.

This clonotype was detected many times. The chain combines TRBV2 with TRBJ2-1, with TRBD2 matching 7 bases. The CDR3 spans 15 residues. The ends lost 3 bases at V and 5 bases at J; junction bases unmatched: 7. CDR1 is SNHLY and CDR2 is FYNNEI in the germline V gene. The CDR3 DNA reads as TGTGCCAGCAGTGAGCGGAGCGGGGTAAACAATGAGCAGTTCTTC. It encodes CASSERSGVNNEQFF.

The rearrangement uses TRBV7-2 and TRBJ2-7; 7 nucleotides match TRBD2. Germline lookup yields CDR1 SGHTA and CDR2 FQGNSA. V trimming: 0 bases; J trimming: 2 bases; junction bases outside the gene matches: 4. The CDR3 has 15 residues. The CDR3 spells CASSLAGGRTYEQYF. In nucleotides, the CDR3 is TGTGCCAGCAGCTTAGCGGGAGGGAGAACCTACGAGCAGTACTTC. Drawing the rest from reference TRBV7-2 and TRBJ2-7, the complete variable domain is GAGVSQSPSNKVTEKGKDVELRCDPISGHTALYWYRQSLGQGLEFLIYFQGNSAPDKSGLPSDRFSAERTGGSVSTLTIQRTQQEDSAVYLCASSLAGGRTYEQYFGPGTRLTVT.

A few counts support this clonotype. The V call is TRBV29-1, the J call TRBJ1-2, with D maybe TRBD1 (5 bases). This CDR3 region has 12 residues. Germline lookup yields CDR1 SQVTM and CDR2 ANQGSEA. Trimming took 1 base from V and 5 from J, leaving 8 bases between them. DNA of the CDR3: TGCAGCGTTGAAGTCGCAGGGTATGGCTACACCTTC. Encoded protein: CSVEVAGYGYTF.

This clonotype was counted many times. The chain carries TRBV10-3 and TRBJ1-5; a possible D gene is TRBD1 (5 bases). CDR1 and CDR2 (germline): ENHRY, SYGVKD. The CDR3 has 14 residues. V lost 4 bases to trimming and J lost 5 bases, with 12 bases between them. This CDR3 is CAISAQVGDQPQHF. CDR3 coding DNA: TGTGCCATCAGTGCACAGGTAGGGGATCAGCCCCAGCATTTT.

The rearrangement links TRBV7-9 to TRBJ2-7; the D is unclear. CDR1 and CDR2 from the germline V gene are SEHNR and FQNEAQ (reference sequence). This CDR3 has 15 amino acids. Trimming cost V 5 bases and J 0 bases, with 14 bases left between them. CDR3 coding DNA: TGTGCCAGCAGCGGCCAGCGTACGAACTCCTACGAGCAGTACTTC. It yields the protein CASSGQRTNSYEQYF. The full variable domain, in which reference TRBV7-9 and TRBJ2-7 provide the parts outside the CDR3, is DTGVSQNPRHKITKRGQNVTFRCDPISEHNRLYWYRQTLGQGPEFLTYFQNEAQLEKSRLLSDRFSAERPKGSFSTLEIQRTEQGDSAMYLCASSGQRTNSYEQYFGPGTRLTVT.

This clonotype was observed a few times. The chain combines TRBV12-3 or TRBV12-4 with TRBJ2-6; D remains unclear. This CDR3 spans 13 amino acids. Trimming removed 9 bases from V and 1 base from J, with 7 bases in between. CDR3 protein: CASGRSGANVLTF. CDR3 bases: TGTGCCAGTGGACGGTCTGGGGCCAACGTCCTGACTTTC.

The genes are TRBV20-1 and TRBJ1-5; no firm D call. Germline CDR1 reads DFQATT; CDR2 reads SNEGSKA (reference sequence). V lost 2 bases and J 11 bases, leaving 13 bases between the germline ends. The CDR3 contains 12 residues. The CDR3 DNA is TGCAGTGCTAGAAGGCTGGCAGAGACCCAGCATTTT. It yields the protein CSARRLAETQHF.

This clonotype was picked up a small number of times. The J gene is TRBJ1-2, the V gene TRBV20-1; weak D call: TRBD1 (6 bases). CDR3 length equals 14 residues. Trimming stripped 5 bases from V and 0 bases from J, with 13 bases between. Per germline, CDR1 DFQATT and CDR2 SNEGSKA (reference sequence). The CDR3 nucleotides are TGCAGTGCTTATACCCGGGACACTAACTATGGCTACACCTTC. Protein product: CSAYTRDTNYGYTF.

The chain links TRBV10-3 to TRBJ2-2; TRBD1 aligns across 8 bases. Per germline, CDR1 ENHRY and CDR2 SYGVKD. Losses at the gene ends were 4 bases for V and 2 bases for J; bases not matched to a gene: 3. CDR3 length: 15 residues. The CDR3 spells CAISGQGLNTGELFF. The DNA for the CDR3 is TGTGCCATCAGTGGACAGGGGTTAAACACCGGGGAGCTGTTTTTT.

The rearrangement links TRBV7-2 to TRBJ2-3; no firm D call. Trimming removed 5 bases at V and 4 bases at J, with 4 bases between. Germline assignment: CDR1 SGHTA and CDR2 FQGNSA. The CDR3 spans 11 residues. The CDR3 nucleotides read TGTGCCAGCAGCAACGCAGATACGCAGTATTTT. It specifies CASSNADTQYF.

This clonotype was found many times. The chain has TRBV10-3 and TRBJ2-2; D perhaps matches TRBD2 (5 bases). Per the germline V gene, CDR1 is ENHRY and CDR2 is SYGVKD. The CDR3 is 15 residues long. Trimming shortened V by 6 bases and J by 5 bases, and 16 bases separated the two germline ends. In DNA form, the CDR3 reads TGTGCCATCAGGGAGGCAACCGCCGTAACCGGGGAGCTGTTTTTT. Translation: CAIREATAVTGELFF.

V is TRBV19 and J is TRBJ2-7; no clear D gene. CDR3 length: 15 residues. The V end was cut by 3 bases, the J end by 2 bases, with 14 bases between. Germline-derived CDR1 and CDR2 are LNHDA and SQIVND (reference sequence). The CDR3 protein is CASSMAGSGPYEQYF. The CDR3 bases are TGTGCCAGTAGTATGGCAGGATCCGGGCCCTACGAGCAGTACTTC.

This clonotype has at least ten counts. The genes are TRBV29-1 and TRBJ2-5; 9 nucleotides align to TRBD1. J gave up 3 bases and V 7 bases, and 3 bases lay outside the gene matches. Per germline, CDR1 SQVTM and CDR2 ANQGSEA. The CDR3 has 12 residues. CDR3 DNA sequence: TGCAGCGCTGGACAGGGGAAAGAGACCCAGTACTTC. Its translation: CSAGQGKETQYF. Drawing the rest from reference TRBV29-1 and TRBJ2-5, the complete variable domain is SAVISQKPSRDICQRGTSLTIQCQVDSQVTMMFWYRQQPGQSLTLIATANQGSEATYESGFVIDKFPISRPNLTFSTLTVSNMSPEDSSIYLCSAGQGKETQYFGPGTRLLVL.

This clonotype has just a few counts. The chain joins TRBV20-1 to TRBJ2-7; D gene unclear. The V and J ends lost 1 base and 7 bases respectively, with 17 bases between them. The CDR3 is made up of 14 amino acids. Per the germline V gene, CDR1 is DFQATT and CDR2 is SNEGSKA (reference sequence). The CDR3 bases are TGCAGTGCTAGAGTTCATGGCCAATTATCGGAGCAGTACTTC. Its protein is CSARVHGQLSEQYF.

This clonotype was seen at least ten times. The chain employs TRBV29-1 and TRBJ1-4; tentatively, D is TRBD1 (6 bases). Germline V gene data show CDR1 as SQVTM and CDR2 as ANQGSEA. Deletions cut 7 bases from V and 2 bases from J, with 17 bases between. The CDR3 runs 15 residues. The CDR3 spells CSAAGGQGTNEKLFF. CDR3 nucleotide sequence: TGCAGCGCCGCCGGGGGGCAGGGGACTAATGAAAAACTGTTTTTT.

The chain links TRBV20-1 to TRBJ2-3, with TRBD1 as a possible D gene (6 bases). This CDR3 is built from 17 residues. Germline CDR1 DFQATT, CDR2 SNEGSKA (reference sequence). V shed 2 bases and J shed 0 bases, with 18 bases lying between them. DNA of the CDR3: TGCAGTGCTAGACCGAACCCGGACAGAATTAGCACAGATACGCAGTATTTT. Encoded protein: CSARPNPDRISTDTQYF.

This clonotype was found many times. This chain connects TRBV20-1 to TRBJ1-1; 7 bases are a match to TRBD1. CDR3 length: 15 residues. The V gene's germline CDR1 is DFQATT and CDR2 SNEGSKA (reference sequence). V was clipped by 2 bases and J by 7 bases; unmatched bases: 13. The CDR3, as DNA: TGCAGTGCTAGAACGTTGGACAGGCCGACAGGTGAAGCTTTCTTT. Protein product: CSARTLDRPTGEAFF.

The V gene is TRBV7-2, the J gene TRBJ1-1; TRBD1 might be the D (5 bases). The CDR3 spans 15 residues. Deletions cut 5 bases from V and 4 bases from J, with 17 bases between. The germline V gene encodes CDR1 SGHTA and CDR2 FQGNSA. In DNA, the CDR3 is TGTGCCAGCAGCACGCCGGGACCATATTTCACTGAAGCTTTCTTT. Protein: CASSTPGPYFTEAFF.

The chain is built from TRBV25-1 and TRBJ2-2; D might be TRBD2 (6 bases). The ends were cut back, 1 base at V and 4 bases at J, with 7 bases in the middle. This CDR3 contains 14 residues. Germline CDR1 and CDR2: MGHDK and SYGVNS. CDR3 sequence reads: CASSEFGGTGELFF. The CDR3 DNA reads TGTGCCAGCAGTGAATTCGGGGGCACCGGGGAGCTGTTTTTT.

The V gene is TRBV19, the J gene TRBJ1-5; 8 nucleotides agree with TRBD1. CDR1 and CDR2 (germline): LNHDA, SQIVND (reference sequence). The CDR3 is 15 residues long. J gave up 11 bases and V 5 bases, and 14 bases lay outside the gene matches. CDR3: CASSPQGEPKETQHF. For the CDR3, the DNA is TGTGCCAGTAGTCCACAGGGGGAGCCCAAAGAGACCCAGCATTTT.

As concerns this clonotype: Because it lacks the conserved phenylalanine or tryptophan at the end, this CDR3 is likely a read error. V and J are TRBV15 and TRBJ2-5; D uncertain. Per the germline V gene, CDR1 is LNHNV and CDR2 is YYDKDF (reference sequence). CDR3 size: 13 residues. Between the trimmed V and J ends, which lost 1 base and 1 base, there was a span of 4 bases. Here the CDR3 DNA reads TGTGCCACCAGCAGAGCAATCCAAGAGACCCAGTACCTC. It encodes CATSRAIQETQYL.

The chain carries TRBV19 and TRBJ1-2; TRBD1 aligns across 9 bases. This CDR3 contains 13 residues. Germline loops: CDR1 LNHDA, CDR2 SQIVND (reference sequence). V trimming: 5 bases; J trimming: 8 bases; junction bases outside the gene matches: 6. The CDR3 nucleotides read TGTGCCAGTAGTCAACAGGGGGCGCGCGGCTACACCTTC. This sequence encodes CASSQQGARGYTF.